Listed below are T cell receptor beta chains from one sample, sequenced in a study of chemoradiotherapy in HPV16-positive cancers. Using immunoSEQ multiplex PCR, the repertoire was profiled, and TCRdb retains in-frame clones only, with some absent. The table includes around 20,000 clones, over 60% detected once. The specimen was obtained from a patient who underwent chemoradiotherapy. These receptors were obtained from a human donor with HPV-associated anogenital cancer. The CDR3 runs from the conserved cysteine through the conserved F or W. A D gene is named only where the DNA matches it firmly. Where a row states a size, it is once, few, many or the class of an expanded clone; other rows omit it.

V	size	D	J	DNA	CDR3
TRBV27	-	-	TRBJ2-3	TGTGCCAGCAGTCCCCTCAGAGGGTTCGCAGATACGCAGTATTTT	CASSPLRGFADTQYF
TRBV7-3	-	TRBD2	TRBJ2-1	TGTGCCAGCAGCCTCAATCCGGGACTAGCGGGAGGGACCTACAATGAGCAGTTCTTC	CASSLNPGLAGGTYNEQFF
TRBV6-1	-	TRBD1	TRBJ1-4	TGTGCCAGCAGTGAAGCGACAGGGGGCGGTGAAAAACTGTTTTTT	CASSEATGGGEKLFF
TRBV19	-	-	TRBJ2-2	TGTGCCAGTAGCCTGTTTTGGGGGCAGAACACCGGGGAGCTGTTTTTT	CASSLFWGQNTGELFF
TRBV9	-	TRBD2	TRBJ2-2	TGTGCCAGCAGCGTGGGACTAGTTGTCACCGGGGAGCTGTTTTTT	CASSVGLVVTGELFF
TRBV29-1	-	TRBD1	TRBJ1-1	TGCAGCGTTCACGGACAGGAACCTGACGCTTTCTTT	CSVHGQEPDAFF
TRBV27	-	-	TRBJ1-4	TGTGCCAGCAGTTTAACCCCCAGTAGGATGGAAAAACTGTTTTTT	CASSLTPSRMEKLFF
TRBV7-2	-	-	TRBJ2-1	TGTGCCAGCAGCTTAGCGGGGGTCAGCGGAGGGGGGACGTTCTTC	CASSLAGVSGGGTFF
TRBV2	-	-	TRBJ1-5	TGTGCCAGCAGTGGAGGGGTCAATCAGCCCCAGCATTTT	CASSGGVNQPQHF
TRBV25-1	few	TRBD1	TRBJ2-3	TGTGCCAGCAGTGAGGGACAGGGGGCAGATACGCAGTATTTT	CASSEGQGADTQYF
TRBV27	-	-	TRBJ2-1	TGTGCCAGCAGGGACCCTAGCTCCTACAATGAGCAGTTCTTC	CASRDPSSYNEQFF
TRBV9	-	TRBD2	TRBJ2-1	TGTGCCAGCAGCGTAGGGGCTAGCGGGTATTCCTACAATGAGCAGTTCTTC	CASSVGASGYSYNEQFF